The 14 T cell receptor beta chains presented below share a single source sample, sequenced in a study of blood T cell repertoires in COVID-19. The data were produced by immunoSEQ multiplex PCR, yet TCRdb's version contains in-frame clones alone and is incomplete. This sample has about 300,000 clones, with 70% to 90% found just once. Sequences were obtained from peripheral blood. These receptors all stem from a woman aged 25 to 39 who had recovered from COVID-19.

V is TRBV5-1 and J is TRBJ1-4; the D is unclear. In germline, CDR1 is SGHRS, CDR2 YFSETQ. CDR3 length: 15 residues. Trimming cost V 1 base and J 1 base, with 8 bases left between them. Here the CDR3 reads CASSLRAGTNEKLFF. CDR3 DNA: TGCGCCAGCAGCTTGAGGGCGGGAACTAATGAAAAACTGTTTTTT. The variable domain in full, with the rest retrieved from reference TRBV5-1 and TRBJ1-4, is KAGVTQTPRYLIKTRGQQVTLSCSPISGHRSVSWYQQTPGQGLQFLFEYFSETQRNKGNFPGRFSGRQFSNSRSEMNVSTLELGDSALYLCASSLRAGTNEKLFFGSGTQLSVL.

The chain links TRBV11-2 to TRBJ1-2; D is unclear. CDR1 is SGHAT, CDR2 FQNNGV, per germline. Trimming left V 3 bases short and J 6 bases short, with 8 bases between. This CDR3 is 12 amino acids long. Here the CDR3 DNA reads TGTGCCAGCAGCTTCCGCGTCGATGGCTACACCTTC. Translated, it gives CASSFRVDGYTF. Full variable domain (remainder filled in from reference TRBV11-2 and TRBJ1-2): EAGVAQSPRYKIIEKRQSVAFWCNPISGHATLYWYQQILGQGPKLLIQFQNNGVVDDSQLPKDRFSAERLKGVDSTLKIQPAKLEDSAVYLCASSFRVDGYTFGSGTRLTVV.

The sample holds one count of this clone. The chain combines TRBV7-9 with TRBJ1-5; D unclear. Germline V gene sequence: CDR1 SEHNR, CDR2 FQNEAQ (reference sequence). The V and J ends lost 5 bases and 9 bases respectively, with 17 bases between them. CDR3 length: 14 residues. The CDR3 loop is CASSPSARGGPQHF. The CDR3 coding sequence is TGTGCCAGCAGCCCCTCCGCCCGCGGTGGGCCCCAGCATTTT. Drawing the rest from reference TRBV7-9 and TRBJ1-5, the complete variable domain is DTGVSQNPRHKITKRGQNVTFRCDPISEHNRLYWYRQTLGQGPEFLTYFQNEAQLEKSRLLSDRFSAERPKGSFSTLEIQRTEQGDSAMYLCASSPSARGGPQHFGDGTRLSIL.

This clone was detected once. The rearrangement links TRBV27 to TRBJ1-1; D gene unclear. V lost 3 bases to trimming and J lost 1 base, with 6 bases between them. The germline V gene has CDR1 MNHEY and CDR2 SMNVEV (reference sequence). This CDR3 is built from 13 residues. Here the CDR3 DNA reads TGTGCCAGCAGTTTTACACCGAACACTGAAGCTTTCTTT. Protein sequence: CASSFTPNTEAFF.

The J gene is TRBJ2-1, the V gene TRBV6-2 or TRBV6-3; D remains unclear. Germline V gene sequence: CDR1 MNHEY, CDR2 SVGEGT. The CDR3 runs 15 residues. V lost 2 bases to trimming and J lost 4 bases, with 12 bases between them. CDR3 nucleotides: TGTGCCAGCAGTTACCTCGTGACAACATACAATGAGCAGTTCTTC. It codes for CASSYLVTTYNEQFF.

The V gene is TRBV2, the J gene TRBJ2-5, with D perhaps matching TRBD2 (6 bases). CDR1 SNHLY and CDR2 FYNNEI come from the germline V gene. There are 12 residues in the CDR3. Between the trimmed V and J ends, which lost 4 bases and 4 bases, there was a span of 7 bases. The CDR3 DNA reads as TGTGCCAGCAGTGGGGGGGTAGAGACCCAGTACTTC. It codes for CASSGGVETQYF. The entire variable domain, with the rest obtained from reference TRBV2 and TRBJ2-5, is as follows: EPEVTQTPSHQVTQMGQEVILRCVPISNHLYFYWYRQILGQKVEFLVSFYNNEISEKSEIFDDQFSVERPDGSNFTLKIRSTKLEDSAMYFCASSGGVETQYFGPGTRLLVL.

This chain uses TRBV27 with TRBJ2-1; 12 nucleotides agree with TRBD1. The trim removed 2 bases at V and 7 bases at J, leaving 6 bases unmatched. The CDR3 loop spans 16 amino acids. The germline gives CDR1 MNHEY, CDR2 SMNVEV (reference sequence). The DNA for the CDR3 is TGTGCCAGCAGTTTAAGCGGGACAGGGGGCAAGAATGAGCAGTTCTTC. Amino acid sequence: CASSLSGTGGKNEQFF.

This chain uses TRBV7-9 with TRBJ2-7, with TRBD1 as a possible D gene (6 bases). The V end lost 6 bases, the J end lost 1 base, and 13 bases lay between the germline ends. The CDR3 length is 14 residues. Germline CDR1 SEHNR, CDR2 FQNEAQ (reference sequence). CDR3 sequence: CASSLGGTSYEQYF. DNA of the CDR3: TGTGCCAGCAGTCTAGGGGGTACGTCCTACGAGCAGTACTTC. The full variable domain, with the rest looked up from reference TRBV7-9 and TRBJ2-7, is DTGVSQNPRHKITKRGQNVTFRCDPISEHNRLYWYRQTLGQGPEFLTYFQNEAQLEKSRLLSDRFSAERPKGSFSTLEIQRTEQGDSAMYLCASSLGGTSYEQYFGPGTRLTVT.

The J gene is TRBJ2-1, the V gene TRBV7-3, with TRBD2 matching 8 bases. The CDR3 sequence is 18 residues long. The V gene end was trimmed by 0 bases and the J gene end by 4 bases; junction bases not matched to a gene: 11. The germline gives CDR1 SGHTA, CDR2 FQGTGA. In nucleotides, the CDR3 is TGTGCCAGCAGCTTAACCCCCCCTACTAGCGGCATTTACAATGAGCAGTTCTTC. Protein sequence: CASSLTPPTSGIYNEQFF.

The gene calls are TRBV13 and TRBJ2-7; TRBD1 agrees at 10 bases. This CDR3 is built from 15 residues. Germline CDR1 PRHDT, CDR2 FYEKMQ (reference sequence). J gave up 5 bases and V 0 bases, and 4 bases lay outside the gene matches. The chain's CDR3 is CASSLGDRGPHEQYF. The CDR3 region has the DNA TGTGCCAGCAGCTTAGGAGACAGGGGGCCCCACGAGCAGTACTTC.

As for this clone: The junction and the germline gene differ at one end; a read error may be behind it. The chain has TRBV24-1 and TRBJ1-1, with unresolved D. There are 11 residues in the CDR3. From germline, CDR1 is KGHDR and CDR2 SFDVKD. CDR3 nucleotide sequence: TGTGTCACCAGTGATCGCACTGAAGCTTTCTTT. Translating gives CVTSDRTEAFF.

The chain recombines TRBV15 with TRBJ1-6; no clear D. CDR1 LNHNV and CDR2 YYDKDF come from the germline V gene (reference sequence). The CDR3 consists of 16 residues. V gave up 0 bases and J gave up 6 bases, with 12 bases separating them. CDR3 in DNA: TGTGCCACCAGCAGAGACGCGACAACCGCTAATTCACCCCTCCACTTT. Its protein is CATSRDATTANSPLHF.

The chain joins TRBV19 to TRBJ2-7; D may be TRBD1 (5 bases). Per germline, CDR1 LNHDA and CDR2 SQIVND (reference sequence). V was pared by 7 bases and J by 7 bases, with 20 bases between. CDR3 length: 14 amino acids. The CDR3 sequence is CASTGREGSEEQYF. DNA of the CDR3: TGTGCCAGTACGGGCAGGGAAGGTTCAGAGGAGCAGTACTTC.

The CDR3: CASSLWLGQSRAFF. CDR3 bases: TGTGCCAGCAGTTTATGGCTGGGGCAGAGTAGAGCTTTCTTT. The chain combines TRBV28 with TRBJ1-1; D is possibly TRBD1 (5 bases). This CDR3 is built from 14 residues. Germline CDR1 is MDHEN and CDR2 is SYDVKM. The ends were cut back, 0 bases at V and 10 bases at J, with 15 bases in the middle.